This is a list of T cell receptor beta chains from one sample in a study of PD-1 blockade in classical Hodgkin lymphoma. Data came from immunoSEQ multiplex PCR; TCRdb stores just in-frame clones and leaves some out. This table holds some 41,000 clones, around three quarters found once. This sample comprised peripheral blood mononuclear cells (PBMCs), obtained before the second cycle of nivolumab. These receptors originate from a human donor with classical Hodgkin lymphoma. Both conserved end residues are part of each CDR3. A D gene is named only where the DNA matches it firmly. Rows give clone size only sometimes, using once, few, many, or a class for an expanded clone.

J gene	D gene	V gene	clone size	CDR3 DNA	CDR3 protein
TRBJ2-2	.	TRBV7-3	.	TGTGCCAGCAGCCCGGACAACTTGAACACCGGGGAGCTGTTTTTT	CASSPDNLNTGELFF
TRBJ2-5	TRBD1	TRBV11-1	.	TGTGCCAGCAGCCCCCCAGACAGGGTGTCAGGGGAGACCCAGTACTTC	CASSPPDRVSGETQYF
TRBJ1-5	TRBD1	TRBV28	.	TGTGCCAGCCGACCAGGGGGGTATCAGCCCCAGCATTTT	CASRPGGYQPQHF
TRBJ1-2	TRBD1	TRBV6-1	.	TGTGCCAGCAGTGATTTCGACAGGGGGTCGCCTAACTATGGCTACACCTTC	CASSDFDRGSPNYGYTF
TRBJ1-2	.	TRBV6-5	few	TGTGCCAGCGCCGAGGGGCATGGCTACACCTTC	CASAEGHGYTF
TRBJ2-7	TRBD1	TRBV28	.	TGTGCCAGCAGCGCCGGGACAGGGGTCTACGAGCAGTACTTC	CASSAGTGVYEQYF
TRBJ2-1	.	TRBV7-8	.	TGTGCCAGCAGCTTAGAGGGTTCGGGAAGGAGCTCCTACAATGAGCAGTTCTTC	CASSLEGSGRSSYNEQFF
TRBJ2-7	TRBD1	TRBV7-6	few	TGTGCCAGCAGCTCCGGACAGGGAAACCCACACGAGCAGTACTTC	CASSSGQGNPHEQYF
TRBJ1-1	TRBD1	TRBV7-3	.	TGTGCCAGCAGCCCTTACGCGGGACAGGGGGCGAATAACACTGAAGCTTTCTTT	CASSPYAGQGANNTEAFF
TRBJ2-4	.	TRBV6-6	.	TGTGCCAGCAGTGGGAATCTTCAGTACTTC	CASSGNLQYF
TRBJ2-3	.	TRBV7-6	once	TGTGCCAGCAGCTTAGCCCAGGGACGGGGCACAGATACGCAGTATTTT	CASSLAQGRGTDTQYF
TRBJ2-5	.	TRBV10-3	few	TGTGCCATCAGACTCCAAGAGACCCAGTACTTC	CAIRLQETQYF
TRBJ2-6	.	TRBV6-5	.	TGTGCCAGCAGTTCCTCTCTAGCCAACGTCCTGACTTTC	CASSSSLANVLTF
TRBJ2-2	.	TRBV9	.	TGTGCCAGCAGCGACGGACCGAACACCGGGGAGCTGTTTTTT	CASSDGPNTGELFF
TRBJ1-4	.	TRBV30	.	TGTGCCTGGAACGTACAGGCAACTAATGAAAAACTGTTTTTT	CAWNVQATNEKLFF
TRBJ1-1	TRBD1	TRBV7-6	few	TGTGCCAGCAGCTTCGGACAGGGGAACACTGAAGCTTTCTTT	CASSFGQGNTEAFF
TRBJ1-2	.	TRBV20-1	.	TGCAGTGCTAGTGCCCAGGGCTACACCTTC	CSASAQGYTF
TRBJ2-6	.	TRBV27	.	TGTGCCAGCAGCCCGTCCGTAGTTGCCAACGTCCTGACTTTC	CASSPSVVANVLTF